The clone carrying this T cell receptor (beta chain) showed up many times. This specimen belongs to a study of blood T cells in healthy people across ages. For the second PCR, which ran for about 7 to 11 cycles, a sample-barcoded 5' primer and a J-beta primer mix were used. TCRdb re-derived calls from the 5' RACE reads in MiXCR, one entry per CDR3 protein. The sample lists 1.5 million to 2 million distinct CDR3 sequences; under 30% were seen once. Trimming took off 0 bases at V and 2 bases at J, with 11 bases between the two ends. Looked up from germline, CDR1 is MNHNY and CDR2 is SVGAGI (reference sequence). This CDR3 comprises 15 residues.

Sequencing used blood. This receptor was identified in a woman aged 25-40 years in good health. The rearrangement uses TRBV6-6 and TRBJ2-7; D is undetermined. CDR3 nucleotides: TGTGCCAGCAGTTACTCGTCGCCAGATACCTACGAGCAGTACTTC. Translated: CASSYSSPDTYEQYF.